One sample yielded the 29 T cell receptor beta chains listed below, sequenced in a study of T cells after yellow fever vaccination. One entry per CDR3 protein, called by TCRdb with MiXCR from the 5' RACE reads. The sample shows some 350,000 distinct CDR3 sequences, roughly 4.3% of them seen only once. The starting material was PBMCs, obtained 5 days after the yellow fever booster vaccination. These TCRs come from a man aged 18-30 years who received the YFV17D yellow fever vaccine.

The sample holds a few counts of this clonotype. The rearrangement uses TRBV20-1 and TRBJ1-2, with a tentative D call TRBD1 (5 bases). Per the germline V gene, CDR1 is DFQATT and CDR2 is SNEGSKA (reference sequence). V lost 3 bases, J lost 6 bases, and 11 bases lay in between. This CDR3 has 12 residues. DNA for the CDR3: TGCAGTGCTAGCGAGGGGCCAAATGGCTACACCTTC. Residues: CSASEGPNGYTF.

This clonotype was seen ten or more times. The chain has TRBV2 and TRBJ2-3; D ambiguous. Looked up from germline, CDR1 is SNHLY and CDR2 is FYNNEI. The CDR3 runs to 16 residues. V dropped 1 base and J dropped 4 bases, with 15 bases sitting between them. The CDR3 DNA follows: TGTGCCAGCAGTGAAGAAAGTGATAAGTCCCCAGATACGCAGTATTTT. It encodes CASSEESDKSPDTQYF.

This clonotype was seen many times. The V and J genes are TRBV15 and TRBJ2-1; D not certain. CDR3 length: 15 residues. The V and J ends lost 1 base and 7 bases respectively, with 14 bases between them. Germline CDR1 and CDR2: LNHNV and YYDKDF (reference sequence). In DNA form, the CDR3 reads TGTGCCACCAGCAGAGTCCCCCCCTACAATAATGAGCAGTTCTTC. Translation: CATSRVPPYNNEQFF.

This clonotype was recorded a few times. The chain links TRBV15 to TRBJ2-1, with D tentatively TRBD2 (7 bases). The length of the CDR3 is 17 residues. V lost 1 base and J lost 4, with 17 bases in between. Germline values: CDR1 LNHNV, CDR2 YYDKDF (reference sequence). CDR3: CATSRGSRGPVYNEQFF. The CDR3 DNA reads TGTGCCACCAGCAGAGGCTCGCGGGGGCCGGTGTACAATGAGCAGTTCTTC. Full variable domain (rest looked up from reference TRBV15 and TRBJ2-1): DAMVIQNPRYQVTQFGKPVTLSCSQTLNHNVMYWYQQKSSQAPKLLFHYYDKDFNNEADTPDNFQSRRPNTSFCFLDIRSPGLGDTAMYLCATSRGSRGPVYNEQFFGPGTRLTVL.

The chain recombines TRBV5-1 with TRBJ2-3, with 11 bases fitting TRBD2. The J segment lost 5 bases and the V segment lost 5 bases, leaving 13 bases of the junction unmatched. Per the germline V gene, CDR1 is SGHRS and CDR2 is YFSETQ. The CDR3 is 17 amino acids. CDR3 loop: CASREALAGGRGDTQYF. The DNA for the CDR3 is TGCGCCAGCAGAGAGGCCCTAGCGGGGGGCCGGGGAGATACGCAGTATTTT.

This clonotype has a handful of counts. The CDR3: CASSLAFVAGSTDTQYF. For the CDR3, the DNA is TGTGCCAGCAGCTTAGCCTTCGTAGCGGGTAGCACAGATACGCAGTATTTT. V usage is TRBV7-6 and J usage is TRBJ2-3, with 7 bases aligning to TRBD2. CDR1 and CDR2 (germline): SGHVS, FNYEAQ. This CDR3 region has 17 residues. Unmatched junction bases numbered 6, after V lost 0 bases and J lost 0 bases.

This clonotype was picked up a small number of times. The chain employs TRBV11-1 and TRBJ2-3, with D uncertain. Trimming took off 6 bases at V and 2 bases at J, with 18 bases between the two ends. The CDR3 has 16 amino acids. CDR1 and CDR2 from the germline V gene are SGHAT and FQDESV (reference sequence). CDR3 amino acids: CASSSGRSTLTDTQYF. CDR3 nucleotide sequence: TGTGCCAGCAGTAGTGGTCGGTCGACGCTCACAGATACGCAGTATTTT.

In its sample, this clonotype was seen many times. This chain uses TRBV4-2 with TRBJ2-5; the match to TRBD2 covers 13 bases. This CDR3 comprises 15 residues. The germline gives CDR1 LGHNA, CDR2 YNFKEQ. V trimming: 2 bases; J trimming: 6 bases; junction bases outside the gene matches: 3. Here the CDR3 DNA reads TGTGCCAGCAGCCAAACTAGCGGGGGGGCAAAGACCCAGTACTTC. Protein: CASSQTSGGAKTQYF.

The count of this clonotype is one. The CDR3 sequence: CASSVRGGTVSGNTIYF. For the CDR3, the DNA is TGTGCCAGCAGCGTGAGGGGAGGGACCGTATCTGGAAACACCATATATTTT. The chain has TRBV9 and TRBJ1-3; a weak D match, TRBD1 (5 bases). CDR1 and CDR2 (germline): SGDLS, YYNGEE. The CDR3 consists of 17 residues. Deletions cut 2 bases from V and 1 base from J, with 16 bases between. The full variable domain, rest sourced from reference TRBV9 and TRBJ1-3, is DSGVTQTPKHLITATGQRVTLRCSPRSGDLSVYWYQQSLDQGLQFLIQYYNGEERAKGNILERFSAQQFPDLHSELNLSSLELGDSALYFCASSVRGGTVSGNTIYFGEGSWLTVV.

This clonotype was observed a few times. The chain links TRBV12-3 or TRBV12-4 to TRBJ1-4; possible D gene TRBD1, 5 bases. The CDR3 contains 16 residues. V lost 0 bases, J lost 7 bases, and 15 bases lay in between. In DNA, the CDR3 is TGTGCCAGCAGTTTAGCGTTTCAGGGTGTTGGTGAAAAACTGTTTTTT. Its protein product is CASSLAFQGVGEKLFF.

This clonotype was detected ten times or more. This sequence joins TRBV4-3 and TRBJ1-1, with TRBD1 matching 9 bases. V dropped 6 bases and J dropped 6; count of bases not matched to a gene: 5. Germline loops: CDR1 LGHNA, CDR2 YSLEER. The CDR3 loop spans 13 amino acids. The CDR3: CASRDRGSAEAFF. The CDR3 region has the DNA TGCGCCAGCAGGGACAGGGGAAGCGCTGAAGCTTTCTTT.

The chain joins TRBV7-3 to TRBJ1-5; D gene ambiguous. The V gene lost 2 bases and the J gene lost 7 bases, with 9 bases spanning the gap. Germline V gene data show CDR1 as SGHTA and CDR2 as FQGTGA. CDR3 length equals 13 residues. The CDR3 loop is CASSLSSSQPQHF. In DNA form, the CDR3 reads TGTGCCAGCAGCTTATCGTCGTCCCAGCCCCAGCATTTT. Full variable domain (remainder filled in from reference TRBV7-3 and TRBJ1-5): GAGVSQTPSNKVTEKGKYVELRCDPISGHTALYWYRQSLGQGPEFLIYFQGTGAADDSGLPNDRFFAVRPEGSVSTLKIQRTERGDSAVYLCASSLSSSQPQHFGDGTRLSIL.

This rearrangement joins TRBV11-2 to TRBJ2-7; 7 bases align to TRBD2. The J segment lost 5 bases and the V segment lost 5 bases, leaving 15 bases of the junction unmatched. The germline gives CDR1 SGHAT, CDR2 FQNNGV. This CDR3 is built from 16 residues. The CDR3 loop is CASSPEEGLYLHEQYF. DNA of the CDR3: TGTGCCAGCAGCCCCGAGGAGGGACTATACCTCCACGAGCAGTACTTC.

In DNA form, the CDR3 reads TGTGCCATCAGTGATTTGAACACTGAAGCTTTCTTT. Its translation: CAISDLNTEAFF. The J gene is TRBJ1-1, the V gene TRBV10-3, with D unresolved. Trimming removed 3 bases from V and 0 bases from J, with 2 bases in between. Germline CDR1 and CDR2: ENHRY and SYGVKD. The CDR3 contains 12 residues.

The chain uses TRBV19 and TRBJ1-6, with 9 bases lining up with TRBD1. Germline-derived CDR1 and CDR2 are LNHDA and SQIVND (reference sequence). J gave up 11 bases and V 5 bases, and 10 bases lay outside the gene matches. The CDR3 has 15 residues. This chain's CDR3 is CASSAPGQGGPPLHF. CDR3 bases: TGTGCCAGTAGTGCTCCGGGACAGGGCGGGCCACCCCTCCACTTT.

The sample holds a few counts of this clonotype. The chain recombines TRBV12-3 or TRBV12-4 with TRBJ1-5, with a weak D call TRBD1 (5 bases). V dropped 0 bases and J dropped 3 bases, with 12 bases sitting between them. This CDR3 is built from 16 residues. The CDR3 coding sequence is TGTGCCAGCAGTTTAGCGTCGGCAGGGAACAATCAGCCCCAGCATTTT. Translating it yields CASSLASAGNNQPQHF.

V and J are TRBV18 and TRBJ2-2; D unclear. Trimming left V 5 bases short and J 0 bases short, with 7 bases between. The CDR3 has 14 amino acids. In germline, CDR1 is KGHSH, CDR2 LQKENI. CDR3 in amino acids: CASSAWSNTGELFF. The CDR3 DNA is TGTGCCAGCTCAGCCTGGTCGAACACCGGGGAGCTGTTTTTT.

This clonotype was seen a few times. The chain links TRBV5-1 to TRBJ2-3; D tentatively fits TRBD1 or TRBD2 (5 bases each). Germline V gene data show CDR1 as SGHRS and CDR2 as YFSETQ. With 3 bases removed from V and 4 bases from J, the gap between germline ends came to 15 bases. This CDR3 is 15 amino acids long. The CDR3 nucleotides read TGCGCCAGCAGCTCGGTGGAGAGAGGGGCAGATACGCAGTATTTT. It yields the protein CASSSVERGADTQYF.

The genes are TRBV12-3 or TRBV12-4 and TRBJ1-1; no definite D call. V was cut by 9 bases and J by 4 bases, with 12 bases left in between. The CDR3 extends over 12 amino acids. CDR3 protein: CASGWGSTEAFF. CDR3 coding DNA: TGTGCCAGTGGTTGGGGATCCACTGAAGCTTTCTTT.

This clonotype appeared many times. The genes are TRBV29-1 and TRBJ1-5; D uncertain. With 6 bases removed from V and 2 bases from J, the gap between germline ends came to 11 bases. This CDR3 is 13 amino acids long. CDR1 and CDR2 from the germline V gene are SQVTM and ANQGSEA. The CDR3 DNA reads TGCAGCGTCGTTTTTGCGGGCAATCAGCCCCAGCATTTT. Translation gives CSVVFAGNQPQHF.

This clonotype was detected only a few times. This chain joins TRBV5-4 and TRBJ1-4, with a weak D call TRBD1 (5 bases). Trimming took off 3 bases at V and 7 bases at J, with 16 bases between the two ends. Germline CDR1 is SGHNT and CDR2 is YYREEE (reference sequence). This CDR3 has 15 amino acids. CDR3 amino acids: CASSSQGGASEKLFF. CDR3 sequence (DNA): TGTGCCAGCAGCTCCCAGGGAGGGGCGAGTGAAAAACTGTTTTTT.

This clonotype was found a few times. The genes are TRBV29-1 and TRBJ2-5, with 8 bases fitting TRBD1. From germline, CDR1 is SQVTM and CDR2 ANQGSEA. Trimming removed 7 bases from V and 4 bases from J; junction bases left unmatched: 8. This CDR3 has 13 amino acids. Here the CDR3 DNA reads TGCAGCGCTCCCCCCGGGACAGGAGAGACCCAGTACTTC. This sequence encodes CSAPPGTGETQYF.

There are a few counts of this clonotype. The chain combines TRBV11-2 with TRBJ1-1; possible D gene TRBD1, 5 bases. The V gene's germline CDR1 is SGHAT and CDR2 FQNNGV. The CDR3 is 15 amino acids. V lost 3 bases, J lost 0 bases, and 11 bases lay in between. The CDR3 DNA sequence: TGTGCCAGCAGCTTCCTGGGGGTTGTGAACACTGAAGCTTTCTTT. This sequence encodes CASSFLGVVNTEAFF.

The V and J genes are TRBV20-1 and TRBJ1-4; D is perhaps TRBD1 (5 bases). CDR3 size: 13 residues. CDR1 and CDR2 (germline): DFQATT, SNEGSKA (reference sequence). CDR3 DNA: TGCAGCTTCCGTCAGGGATGGGGTGAAAAACTGTTTTTT. Its protein product is CSFRQGWGEKLFF.

This clonotype was counted only a few times. The V gene is TRBV2, the J gene TRBJ2-3; weak D call: TRBD2 (5 bases). Germline V gene lookup returns CDR1 SNHLY and CDR2 FYNNEI. The CDR3 is made up of 14 amino acids. V lost 5 bases to trimming and J lost 6 bases, with 15 bases between them. CDR3: CASSRDSGWDTQYF. CDR3 sequence (DNA): TGTGCCAGCAGTCGCGACTCGGGGTGGGATACGCAGTATTTT.

This clonotype showed up just a few times. V is TRBV4-3 and J is TRBJ1-3; tentatively, D is TRBD1 (6 bases). V lost 0 bases to trimming and J lost 4 bases, with 13 bases between them. The length of the CDR3 is 16 residues. The germline CDR1 and CDR2 sequences are LGHNA and YSLEER. The CDR3, as DNA: TGCGCCAGCAGCCAAGATGGTCGGGGGCTCGGAAACACCATATATTTT. This sequence encodes CASSQDGRGLGNTIYF.

Only a few counts were recorded for this clonotype. The V gene is TRBV12-3 or TRBV12-4, the J gene TRBJ2-3; D gene ambiguous. V was shortened by 6 bases and J by 0 bases, with 19 bases between the two germline ends. CDR3 length equals 17 residues. The CDR3 spells CASSAHLVGLSTDTQYF. The DNA for the CDR3 is TGTGCCAGCAGCGCCCATCTGGTCGGTCTTAGCACAGATACGCAGTATTTT.

This clonotype was recorded many times. This chain joins TRBV24-1 and TRBJ2-3; a weak D match, TRBD1 (8 bases). The germline V gene has CDR1 KGHDR and CDR2 SFDVKD. The V end lost 6 bases, the J end lost 4 bases, and 19 bases lay between the germline ends. The CDR3 has 16 amino acids. CDR3 nucleotides: TGTGCCACCAGTTTTCAGGGGGCCGGGAGGCCAGATACGCAGTATTTT. Amino acid sequence: CATSFQGAGRPDTQYF.

This clonotype has a count of ten or more. This chain links TRBV7-2 with TRBJ2-3; D is ambiguous. Trimming cost V 3 bases and J 7 bases, with 8 bases left between them. This CDR3 is 12 amino acids long. Germline values: CDR1 SGHTA, CDR2 FQGNSA. The CDR3 coding sequence is TGTGCCAGCAGCTTGTCGACACATACGCAGTATTTT. Amino acids: CASSLSTHTQYF.